The 4 T cell receptor beta chains below come from one sample, sequenced in a study of shared clonotypes between healthy human individuals. TCRdb's copy holds only in-frame clones and misses some; the assay was immunoSEQ multiplex PCR. The sample yields about 2.4 million clones, more than 85% seen once. Source material: naive CD4+ T cells from PBMCs. The subset was: CD45RA+ positively selected. The receptors derive from a man between 18 and 29 years old in good health. Some clones in this sample may be carry-over from other donors' samples.

The gene calls are TRBV27 and TRBJ2-7; TRBD1 aligns across 8 bases. Germline trimming cut 6 bases from V and 1 base from J; bases unmatched to any gene: 8. CDR3 length: 15 amino acids. Germline V CDR1 and CDR2: MNHEY, SMNVEV (reference sequence). The CDR3 region has the DNA TGTGCCAGCAGCTTGGTAAGGACAGGGTCCTACGAGCAGTACTTC. Its translation is CASSLVRTGSYEQYF.

This clone was observed once. The chain combines TRBV27 with TRBJ1-4; D is unresolved. The CDR3 sequence is 15 residues long. Trimming cost V 5 bases and J 0 bases, with 10 bases left between them. Germline values: CDR1 MNHEY, CDR2 SMNVEV (reference sequence). The CDR3: CASSRKRATNEKLFF. CDR3 in DNA: TGTGCCAGCAGTCGGAAGAGGGCAACTAATGAAAAACTGTTTTTT. The full variable domain, completed using reference TRBV27 and TRBJ1-4, is EAQVTQNPRYLITVTGKKLTVTCSQNMNHEYMSWYRQDPGLGLRQIYYSMNVEVTDKGDVPEGYKVSRKEKRNFPLILESPSPNQTSLYFCASSRKRATNEKLFFGSGTQLSVL.

Regarding this clone: This CDR3 is also generated by other DNA sequences in the sample. The chain is built from TRBV18 and TRBJ2-2; TRBD2 matches at 8 bases. CDR3 length: 15 amino acids. Germline V gene lookup returns CDR1 KGHSH and CDR2 LQKENI. The junction had 4 bases not matched to a gene; V was cut back by 2 bases and J by 5 bases. The CDR3 DNA sequence: TGTGCCAGCTCACCAACTAGCGGAAAAACCGGGGAGCTGTTTTTT. Amino acids: CASSPTSGKTGELFF.

The chain carries TRBV7-2 and TRBJ1-3; D unresolved. Trimming took 5 bases from V and 4 from J, leaving 9 bases between them. The CDR3 spans 13 residues. Germline V gene lookup returns CDR1 SGHTA and CDR2 FQGNSA. CDR3 nucleotides: TGTGCCAGCAGCCGGACGAAAGGAAACACCATATATTTT. Its protein product is CASSRTKGNTIYF.